This T cell receptor beta chain was sequenced in a study of blood T cell repertoires in COVID-19. Germline V lookup: CDR1 GTSNPN, CDR2 SVGIG (reference sequence). Germline trimming cut 3 bases from V and 4 bases from J; bases unmatched to any gene: 8. This CDR3 has 15 amino acids. In this sample, this clone turned up once. The assay was immunoSEQ multiplex PCR, and TCRdb's table has in-frame clones only and misses some. Among about 180,000 clones listed, 75% to 85% were seen once. This sequence originates from a man aged 45-65 years who had recovered from COVID-19. The chain is built from TRBV30 and TRBJ1-3; TRBD1 matches 8 bases. The sample comprised PBMCs or T cells enriched from blood (not recorded which). The CDR3 bases are TGTGCCTGGAGAGAACAGGGGGGGCAAGGAAACACCATATATTTT. It encodes CAWREQGGQGNTIYF.